The 14 T cell receptor beta chains listed next were all sequenced from one sample in a study of blood T cell repertoires in COVID-19. Here immunoSEQ multiplex PCR was the method, and the copy in TCRdb shows in-frame clones only, minus some. Of about 150,000 clones in the sample, around 83% were seen once. The sample consisted of peripheral blood. The source is a woman aged 80 or over with acute or convalescent COVID-19.

This chain joins TRBV7-9 and TRBJ2-1, with TRBD1 as a possible D gene (5 bases). Germline V CDR1 and CDR2: SEHNR, FQNEAQ (reference sequence). The CDR3 totals 11 residues. Trimming shortened V by 5 bases and J by 10 bases, and 9 bases separated the two germline ends. The CDR3: CASSPRTEQFF. CDR3 DNA sequence: TGTGCCAGCAGCCCTAGGACAGAGCAGTTCTTC.

The chain has TRBV30 and TRBJ1-6; a weak D match, TRBD1 (6 bases). CDR1 and CDR2 (germline): GTSNPN, SVGIG (reference sequence). Between the trimmed V and J ends, which lost 5 bases and 2 bases, there was a span of 10 bases. CDR3 length: 14 amino acids. The CDR3 nucleotides read TGTGCCTGGCTCCGGGACACCTATAATTCACCCCTCCACTTT. It specifies CAWLRDTYNSPLHF.

This chain joins TRBV28 and TRBJ2-7, with 7 positions matching TRBD1. V lost 6 bases to trimming and J lost 3 bases; unmatched junction nucleotides: 17. Germline V gene lookup returns CDR1 MDHEN and CDR2 SYDVKM. This CDR3 comprises 17 residues. The CDR3, as DNA: TGTGCCAGCAGCGAGTTTAGGTTACCGGGACAGAACTACGAGCAGTACTTC. This gives the protein CASSEFRLPGQNYEQYF.

The chain has TRBV5-1 and TRBJ2-2, with TRBD1 matching 8 bases. Trimming took 3 bases from V and 5 from J; bases not matched to a gene: 12. Germline V gene data show CDR1 as SGHRS and CDR2 as YFSETQ. The length of the CDR3 is 17 residues. As DNA, the CDR3 is TGCGCCAGCAGCTCCCTACTTGGACAGGGAATGACCGGGGAGCTGTTTTTT. Amino acids: CASSSLLGQGMTGELFF.

The chain combines TRBV19 with TRBJ1-4, with a weak D call TRBD1 (6 bases). V gave up 3 bases and J gave up 8 bases, with 10 bases separating them. The CDR3 extends over 13 amino acids. Germline-derived CDR1 and CDR2 are LNHDA and SQIVND (reference sequence). The DNA of the CDR3 is TGTGCCAGTAGTATCAGGGGACGGGAAAAACTGTTTTTT. It translates to CASSIRGREKLFF.

The chain carries TRBV6-5 and TRBJ1-1, with D uncertain. This CDR3 region has 13 residues. In germline, CDR1 is MNHEY, CDR2 SVGAGI. Trimming removed 7 bases at V and 1 base at J, with 10 bases between. The CDR3 DNA follows: TGTGCCAGCAAATTGAGCTCGAACACTGAAGCTTTCTTT. This gives the protein CASKLSSNTEAFF.

Only a few counts were recorded for this clone. The J gene is TRBJ1-2, the V gene TRBV18, with 8 bases matching TRBD1. CDR3 length: 16 residues. CDR1 is KGHSH, CDR2 LQKENI, per germline. The J segment lost 5 bases and the V segment lost 3 bases, leaving 11 bases of the junction unmatched. The CDR3 loop reads CASSPLGQGPPYGYTF. The DNA for the CDR3 is TGTGCCAGCTCACCCCTTGGACAGGGCCCTCCGTATGGCTACACCTTC.

This clone was detected only once. The chain is built from TRBV2 and TRBJ1-5; D not certain. CDR3 length equals 11 residues. Germline V gives CDR1 SNHLY, CDR2 FYNNEI. The ends were cut back, 6 bases at V and 9 bases at J, with 9 bases in the middle. The DNA for the CDR3 is TGTGCCAGCAGAACTACTCCGCCCCAGCATTTT. This encodes CASRTTPPQHF.

The chain uses TRBV5-1 and TRBJ1-2; 8 nucleotides match TRBD1. The CDR3 consists of 14 residues. The ends lost 3 bases at V and 6 bases at J; junction bases unmatched: 7. Germline CDR1 and CDR2: SGHRS and YFSETQ. CDR3 residues: CASSSDRVGNGYTF. CDR3 sequence (DNA): TGCGCCAGCAGCTCGGACAGGGTAGGAAATGGCTACACCTTC.

The V gene is TRBV29-1, the J gene TRBJ2-5; weak D call: TRBD2 (5 bases). The CDR3 is 11 amino acids. The V end lost 7 bases, the J end lost 5 bases, and 11 bases lay between the germline ends. Germline V gene data show CDR1 as SQVTM and CDR2 as ANQGSEA. CDR3 region: CSASPGETQYF. CDR3 DNA: TGCAGCGCCTCCCCGGGGGAGACCCAGTACTTC. The whole variable domain, filled in from reference TRBV29-1 and TRBJ2-5, reads SAVISQKPSRDICQRGTSLTIQCQVDSQVTMMFWYRQQPGQSLTLIATANQGSEATYESGFVIDKFPISRPNLTFSTLTVSNMSPEDSSIYLCSASPGETQYFGPGTRLLVL.

The chain joins TRBV3-1 (or the pseudogene TRBV3-2) to TRBJ1-3, with 7 bases aligning to TRBD1. Germline CDR1 is LGHDT and CDR2 is YNNKEL (reference sequence). There are 17 residues in the CDR3. Germline trimming cut 6 bases from V and 3 bases from J; bases unmatched to any gene: 14. CDR3 loop: CASSPATGIGYGNTIYF. The CDR3 DNA sequence: TGTGCCAGCAGTCCAGCGACAGGGATTGGGTATGGAAACACCATATATTTT.

This sequence joins TRBV6-1 and TRBJ2-5, with 12 bases lining up with TRBD2. The ends lost 2 bases at V and 4 bases at J; junction bases unmatched: 8. Looked up from germline, CDR1 is MNHNS and CDR2 is SASEGT. CDR3 size: 17 residues. As DNA, the CDR3 is TGTGCCAGCAGTGAAAGACTAGCGGGGGTGAAGGTAGAGACCCAGTACTTC. Amino acid sequence: CASSERLAGVKVETQYF.

The V call is TRBV9, the J call TRBJ2-2; 11 bases fit TRBD1. This CDR3 has 14 residues. Germline assignment: CDR1 SGDLS and CDR2 YYNGEE. With V trimmed by 4 bases and J by 7 bases, 3 bases remained unmatched. Written as DNA, the CDR3 is TGTGCCAGCAGCACCGGGACAGGGGGCGGGGAGCTGTTTTTT. This gives the protein CASSTGTGGGELFF.

The chain employs TRBV19 and TRBJ2-3; possibly TRBD2 for D (5 bases). The V gene lost 4 bases and the J gene lost 0 bases, with 11 bases spanning the gap. CDR1 and CDR2 (germline): LNHDA, SQIVND (reference sequence). There are 15 residues in the CDR3. The CDR3 here is CASSKMGGSTDTQYF. Here the CDR3 DNA reads TGTGCCAGTAGTAAAATGGGCGGGAGCACAGATACGCAGTATTTT.